The 29 T cell receptor beta chains below all came from one sample that was sequenced in a study of CD8 T cells in Susac syndrome. It was with random hexamers that 0.5 to 1 ug RNA was reverse transcribed. Via MiXCR, TCRdb re-called the immunoSEQ multiplex PCR reads, giving one row per CDR3 protein. Here the sample spans about 140,000 distinct CDR3 sequences, around 93% being singletons. The sequenced sample was CD4+ T cells from PBMCs. The receptors come from a human donor with Susac syndrome.

The chain carries TRBV5-4 and TRBJ2-2, with TRBD2 identical over 7 bases. This CDR3 is built from 16 residues. Germline CDR1 is SGHNT and CDR2 is YYREEE (reference sequence). Unmatched junction bases numbered 6, after V lost 4 bases and J lost 0 bases. The CDR3 region has the DNA TGTGCCAGCAGCCCCAGAGCGGGGCCGAACACCGGGGAGCTGTTTTTT. Translating it yields CASSPRAGPNTGELFF.

This chain connects TRBV29-1 to TRBJ2-1, with D possibly being TRBD2 (6 bases). The CDR3 extends over 15 amino acids. Germline assignment: CDR1 SQVTM and CDR2 ANQGSEA. V gave up 1 base and J gave up 4 bases, with 14 bases separating them. The DNA for the CDR3 is TGCAGCGTTGAAGGTGGCGGGACCAGATACAATGAGCAGTTCTTC. Amino acid sequence: CSVEGGGTRYNEQFF.

The J gene is TRBJ1-1, the V gene TRBV20-1; no definite D call. The CDR3 has 12 residues. CDR1 and CDR2 from the germline V gene are DFQATT and SNEGSKA (reference sequence). V shed 1 base and J shed 5 bases, with 8 bases lying between them. In DNA, the CDR3 is TGCAGTGCTAGAGGTGGGAGGACTGAAGCTTTCTTT. Translation: CSARGGRTEAFF.

The CDR3 DNA sequence: TGTGCCTGGCGTCTCTTAATGAACACTGAAGCTTTCTTT. This codes for CAWRLLMNTEAFF. The chain is built from TRBV30 and TRBJ1-1; D is undetermined. The CDR3 is 13 amino acids. The germline V and J ends were trimmed by 5 bases and 0 bases, with 10 bases remaining between them. Germline loops: CDR1 GTSNPN, CDR2 SVGIG (reference sequence).

The chain couples TRBV18 to TRBJ1-4; D gene unclear. This CDR3 is 14 amino acids long. Germline loops: CDR1 KGHSH, CDR2 LQKENI. V lost 2 bases, J lost 0 bases, and 4 bases lay in between. The CDR3 reads CASSPGATNEKLFF. CDR3 DNA: TGTGCCAGCTCACCAGGAGCAACTAATGAAAAACTGTTTTTT.

The chain is built from TRBV12-3 or TRBV12-4 and TRBJ2-3; D is unresolved. Deletions cut 3 bases from V and 2 bases from J, with 6 bases between. This CDR3 spans 13 amino acids. The CDR3 here is CASSFPFTDTQYF. Here the CDR3 DNA reads TGTGCCAGCAGTTTCCCGTTCACAGATACGCAGTATTTT.

The chain has TRBV7-2 and TRBJ2-5, with D maybe TRBD1 (5 bases). In germline, CDR1 is SGHTA, CDR2 FQGNSA. The V end was cut by 5 bases, the J end by 0 bases, with 7 bases between. This CDR3 has 13 residues. This chain's CDR3 is CASSQGDQETQYF. DNA of the CDR3: TGTGCCAGCAGCCAGGGCGACCAAGAGACCCAGTACTTC.

The chain links TRBV15 to TRBJ2-7, with D perhaps matching TRBD2 (5 bases). Germline CDR1 reads LNHNV; CDR2 reads YYDKDF (reference sequence). The CDR3 contains 12 residues. Between the trimmed V and J ends, which lost 1 base and 6 bases, there was a span of 7 bases. The CDR3 here is CATSRVGLEQYF. In nucleotides, the CDR3 is TGTGCCACCAGCAGAGTTGGACTCGAGCAGTACTTC.

As DNA, the CDR3 is TGTGCCTGGAGTGGAGAACTGAACACTGAAGCTTTCTTT. Its protein product is CAWSGELNTEAFF. The rearrangement uses TRBV30 and TRBJ1-1; D ambiguous. With 1 base removed from V and 0 bases from J, the gap between germline ends came to 6 bases. From germline, CDR1 is GTSNPN and CDR2 SVGIG (reference sequence). The CDR3 consists of 13 residues.

The CDR3 sequence is CAWTEAGELGYTF. The CDR3 nucleotides are TGTGCCTGGACCGAGGCAGGGGAATTGGGCTACACCTTC. This chain uses TRBV30 with TRBJ1-2; weak D call: TRBD1 (6 bases). CDR3 size: 13 residues. Germline V lookup: CDR1 GTSNPN, CDR2 SVGIG (reference sequence). Trimming stripped 4 bases from V and 8 bases from J, with 17 bases between.

This chain joins TRBV5-1 and TRBJ1-2; 7 bases match TRBD1. V lost 0 bases and J lost 7; bases outside the gene matches: 6. Germline assignment: CDR1 SGHRS and CDR2 YFSETQ. The CDR3 runs to 14 residues. CDR3 bases: TGCGCCAGCAGCTTGGGACAGGGCCTAGGTGGCTACACCTTC. Protein product: CASSLGQGLGGYTF. Full variable domain (remainder filled in from reference TRBV5-1 and TRBJ1-2): KAGVTQTPRYLIKTRGQQVTLSCSPISGHRSVSWYQQTPGQGLQFLFEYFSETQRNKGNFPGRFSGRQFSNSRSEMNVSTLELGDSALYLCASSLGQGLGGYTFGSGTRLTVV.

As DNA, the CDR3 is TGTGCCAGCAGCGCCAGGGGTTCCCAGGAGGGCTACACCTTC. It translates to CASSARGSQEGYTF. The chain combines TRBV9 with TRBJ1-2; tentative D call: TRBD1 (6 bases). The length of the CDR3 is 14 residues. CDR1 is SGDLS, CDR2 YYNGEE, per germline. Trimming stripped 3 bases from V and 8 bases from J, with 17 bases between.

The CDR3 reads CASTKHSQPQHF. The CDR3 bases are TGTGCCAGCACCAAACACAGTCAGCCCCAGCATTTT. The chain joins TRBV11-3 to TRBJ1-5; D is undetermined. This CDR3 is built from 12 residues. Trimming left V 7 bases short and J 6 bases short, with 10 bases between. Per the germline V gene, CDR1 is SGHNT and CDR2 is YENEEA.

The chain couples TRBV12-3 or TRBV12-4 to TRBJ2-1, with D possibly called TRBD1 or TRBD2 (5 bases each). CDR3 length: 15 residues. V gave up 5 bases and J gave up 8 bases, with 19 bases separating them. The CDR3 DNA reads TGTGCCAGCAGTCGGGATGTGACTCAACAGGATGAGCAGTTCTTC. Translating it yields CASSRDVTQQDEQFF.

The chain joins TRBV20-1 to TRBJ1-3; D is possibly TRBD1 (6 bases). The CDR3 consists of 14 residues. Germline V lookup: CDR1 DFQATT, CDR2 SNEGSKA (reference sequence). With 6 bases removed from V and 0 bases from J, the gap between germline ends came to 12 bases. The CDR3 spells CSALDRISGNTIYF. CDR3 sequence (DNA): TGCAGTGCGCTCGACAGGATCTCTGGAAACACCATATATTTT.

The V gene is TRBV20-1, the J gene TRBJ1-5; 7 bases fit TRBD1. CDR1 is DFQATT and CDR2 is SNEGSKA in the germline V gene (reference sequence). The CDR3 totals 13 residues. The J segment lost 6 bases and the V segment lost 3 bases, leaving 5 bases of the junction unmatched. In DNA form, the CDR3 reads TGCAGTGCTAGTGGGGCAGGGGGTCAGCCCCAGCATTTT. The encoded protein is CSASGAGGQPQHF.

CDR3 residues: CSATRGATNEKLFF. For the CDR3, the DNA is TGCAGTGCTACCAGGGGTGCAACTAATGAAAAACTGTTTTTT. The chain combines TRBV20-1 with TRBJ1-4; D is possibly TRBD1 (6 bases). Germline CDR1 and CDR2: DFQATT and SNEGSKA (reference sequence). The CDR3 loop spans 14 amino acids. V gave up 4 bases and J gave up 0 bases, with 9 bases separating them.

The rearrangement uses TRBV29-1 and TRBJ1-5; D possibly corresponds to TRBD1 (6 bases). CDR1 is SQVTM, CDR2 ANQGSEA, per germline. Trimming took off 7 bases at V and 0 bases at J, with 10 bases between the two ends. This CDR3 has 13 amino acids. CDR3 sequence (DNA): TGCAGCGCACAGGGAAATAGCAATCAGCCCCAGCATTTT. Its protein is CSAQGNSNQPQHF.

V and J are TRBV28 and TRBJ1-2; TRBD1 agrees at 7 bases. The CDR3 is 13 amino acids. Unmatched junction bases numbered 6, after V lost 8 bases and J lost 3 bases. The germline V gene has CDR1 MDHEN and CDR2 SYDVKM. The CDR3 loop reads CASRRTGYYGYTF. CDR3 coding DNA: TGTGCCAGCCGTCGGACAGGCTACTATGGCTACACCTTC.

The V gene is TRBV6-6, the J gene TRBJ2-7; D is possibly TRBD2 (6 bases). The CDR3 covers 14 residues. CDR1 is MNHNY, CDR2 SVGAGI, per germline (reference sequence). Trimming took 0 bases from V and 5 from J, leaving 11 bases between them. The CDR3 here is CASSYSISGDEQYF. CDR3 DNA: TGTGCCAGCAGTTACTCGATTAGCGGAGACGAGCAGTACTTC.

A few counts support this clonotype. The V and J genes are TRBV7-2 and TRBJ2-3; D may correspond to TRBD1 or TRBD2 (5 bases each). Germline CDR1 and CDR2: SGHTA and FQGNSA. The ends were cut back, 5 bases at V and 2 bases at J, with 8 bases in the middle. The CDR3 is 13 amino acids. As DNA, the CDR3 is TGTGCCAGCAGCCAGGGACCCACAGATACGCAGTATTTT. Protein product: CASSQGPTDTQYF.

This chain's CDR3 is CSSRTGPGTEAFF. The CDR3, as DNA: TGCAGCTCCAGAACAGGGCCCGGCACTGAAGCTTTCTTT. V usage is TRBV29-1 and J usage is TRBJ1-1, with D tentatively TRBD1 (6 bases). CDR1 and CDR2 from the germline V gene are SQVTM and ANQGSEA. The CDR3 contains 13 residues. V was clipped by 8 bases and J by 4 bases, with 17 bases between them.

The chain is built from TRBV5-8 and TRBJ2-5, with 11 positions matching TRBD1. J was trimmed by 4 bases and V by 4 bases; bases with no gene match: 6. This CDR3 has 15 residues. Per the germline V gene, CDR1 is SGHTS and CDR2 is YDEGEE. This CDR3 reads CASSLGQGGGETQYF. The DNA of the CDR3 is TGTGCCAGCAGCCTGGGACAGGGGGGTGGAGAGACCCAGTACTTC.

The gene calls are TRBV7-9 and TRBJ1-2; 7 positions agree with TRBD1. The CDR3 covers 16 residues. J lost 3 bases, V lost 4 bases, and 11 bases had no gene match. Germline values: CDR1 SEHNR, CDR2 FQNEAQ (reference sequence). The CDR3 bases are TGTGCCAGCAGCTCCAACTTTAACAGGGGACACTATGGCTACACCTTC. It translates to CASSSNFNRGHYGYTF.

Here the CDR3 reads CSASKGAGSYNEQFF. In DNA form, the CDR3 reads TGCAGTGCTAGTAAGGGGGCGGGCTCCTACAATGAGCAGTTCTTC. The chain carries TRBV20-1 and TRBJ2-1; 7 bases are shared with TRBD1. Germline trimming cut 3 bases from V and 0 bases from J; bases unmatched to any gene: 5. Germline V gene data show CDR1 as DFQATT and CDR2 as SNEGSKA (reference sequence). The CDR3 has 15 amino acids.

This clonotype was seen only a few times. The V call is TRBV19, the J call TRBJ1-1, with no clear D. CDR1 LNHDA and CDR2 SQIVND come from the germline V gene (reference sequence). Trimming pared 3 bases from V and 1 base from J, leaving 9 bases between. This CDR3 has 14 amino acids. For the CDR3, the DNA is TGTGCCAGTAGTATTACATCGAAGAACACTGAAGCTTTCTTT. Its translation is CASSITSKNTEAFF.

The genes are TRBV23-1 and TRBJ1-6, with 7 bases aligning to TRBD1. TRBV23-1 is classed as an ORF, of uncertain function. The CDR3 runs 14 residues. Trimming took 6 bases from V and 8 from J; bases not matched to a gene: 7. In nucleotides, the CDR3 is TGCGCCAGCAGCCTTGACAGGGTCGATTCACCCCTCCACTTT. Amino acid sequence: CASSLDRVDSPLHF.

This chain connects TRBV30 to TRBJ2-1; D unresolved. The CDR3 is 12 residues long. V was shortened by 1 base and J by 9 bases, with 10 bases between the two germline ends. Germline V CDR1 and CDR2: GTSNPN, SVGIG (reference sequence). The CDR3 protein is CAWSAGVGEQFF. The CDR3 region has the DNA TGTGCCTGGAGTGCTGGGGTTGGTGAGCAGTTCTTC.

This chain joins TRBV12-3 or TRBV12-4 and TRBJ2-2; D gene uncertain. Trimming took 5 bases from V and 2 from J, leaving 9 bases between them. The CDR3 length is 14 residues. The CDR3 sequence: CASSPQVNTGELFF. The CDR3 DNA follows: TGTGCCAGCAGTCCCCAAGTAAACACCGGGGAGCTGTTTTTT.